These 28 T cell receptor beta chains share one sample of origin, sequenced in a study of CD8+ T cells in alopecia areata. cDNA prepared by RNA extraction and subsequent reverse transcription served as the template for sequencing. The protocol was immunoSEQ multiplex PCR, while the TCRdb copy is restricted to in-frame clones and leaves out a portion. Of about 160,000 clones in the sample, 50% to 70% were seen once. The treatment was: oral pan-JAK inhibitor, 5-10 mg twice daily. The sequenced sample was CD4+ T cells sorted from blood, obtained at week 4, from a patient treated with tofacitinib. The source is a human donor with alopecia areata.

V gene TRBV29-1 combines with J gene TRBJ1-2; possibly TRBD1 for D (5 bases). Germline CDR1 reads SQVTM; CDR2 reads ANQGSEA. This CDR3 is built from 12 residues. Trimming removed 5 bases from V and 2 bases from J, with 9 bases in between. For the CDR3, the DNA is TGCAGCGTTCCAGAGGGGAACTATGGCTACACCTTC. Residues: CSVPEGNYGYTF.

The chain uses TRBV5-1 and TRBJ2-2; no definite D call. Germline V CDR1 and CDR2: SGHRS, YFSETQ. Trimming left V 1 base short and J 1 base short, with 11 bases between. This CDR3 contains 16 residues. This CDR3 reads CASSLLRLKNTGELFF. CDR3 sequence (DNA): TGCGCCAGCAGCTTGCTGAGACTGAAGAACACCGGGGAGCTGTTTTTT.

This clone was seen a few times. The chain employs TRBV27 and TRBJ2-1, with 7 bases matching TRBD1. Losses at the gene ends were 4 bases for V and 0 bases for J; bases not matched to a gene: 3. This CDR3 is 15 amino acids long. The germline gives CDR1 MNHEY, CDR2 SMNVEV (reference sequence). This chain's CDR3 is CASSSRTGSYNEQFF. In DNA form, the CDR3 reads TGTGCCAGCAGTTCCCGGACAGGCTCCTACAATGAGCAGTTCTTC.

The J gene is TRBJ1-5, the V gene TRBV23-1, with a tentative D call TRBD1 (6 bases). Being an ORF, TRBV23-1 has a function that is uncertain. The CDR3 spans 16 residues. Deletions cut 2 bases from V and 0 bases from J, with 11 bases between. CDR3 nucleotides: TGCGCCAGCAGTCAACCGGACAGAAATAGCAATCAGCCCCAGCATTTT. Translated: CASSQPDRNSNQPQHF.

The DNA of the CDR3 is TGTGCCTGGAGGGATAGGGGCCTCCCCTACGAGCAGTACTTC. Amino acid sequence: CAWRDRGLPYEQYF. The genes are TRBV30 and TRBJ2-7; perhaps TRBD1 as D (5 bases). Trimming removed 3 bases at V and 2 bases at J, with 14 bases between. The CDR3 loop spans 14 amino acids. Germline CDR1 is GTSNPN and CDR2 is SVGIG (reference sequence).

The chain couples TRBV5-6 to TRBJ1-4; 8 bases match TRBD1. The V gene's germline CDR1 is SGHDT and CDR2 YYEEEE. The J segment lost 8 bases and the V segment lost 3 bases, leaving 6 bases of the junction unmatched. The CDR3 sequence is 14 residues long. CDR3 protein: CASSSGTGREKLFF. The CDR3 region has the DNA TGTGCCAGCAGCTCAGGGACAGGTAGAGAAAAACTGTTTTTT.

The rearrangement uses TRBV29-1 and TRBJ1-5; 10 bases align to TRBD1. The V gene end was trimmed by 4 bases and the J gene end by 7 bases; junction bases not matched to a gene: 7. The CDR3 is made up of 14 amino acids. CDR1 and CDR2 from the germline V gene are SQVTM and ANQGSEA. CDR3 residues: CSVGIGQGGQPQHF. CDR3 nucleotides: TGCAGCGTTGGAATTGGACAGGGGGGGCAGCCCCAGCATTTT.

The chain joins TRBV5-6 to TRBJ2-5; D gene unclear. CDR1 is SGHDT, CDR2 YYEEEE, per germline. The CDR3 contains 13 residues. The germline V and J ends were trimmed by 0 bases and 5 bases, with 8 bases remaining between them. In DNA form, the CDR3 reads TGTGCCAGCAGCTTGGAAGGGAAGGAGACCCAGTACTTC. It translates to CASSLEGKETQYF.

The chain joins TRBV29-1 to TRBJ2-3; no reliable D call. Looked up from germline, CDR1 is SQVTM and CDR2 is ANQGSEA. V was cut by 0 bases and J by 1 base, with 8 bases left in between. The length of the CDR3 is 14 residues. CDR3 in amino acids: CSVEEIGGTDTQYF. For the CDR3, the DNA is TGCAGCGTTGAAGAGATAGGAGGCACAGATACGCAGTATTTT.

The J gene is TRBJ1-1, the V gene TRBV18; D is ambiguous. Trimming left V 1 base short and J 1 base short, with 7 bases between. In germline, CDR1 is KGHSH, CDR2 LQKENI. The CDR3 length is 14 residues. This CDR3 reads CASSPLEGNTEAFF. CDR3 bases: TGTGCCAGCTCACCACTAGAGGGGAACACTGAAGCTTTCTTT.

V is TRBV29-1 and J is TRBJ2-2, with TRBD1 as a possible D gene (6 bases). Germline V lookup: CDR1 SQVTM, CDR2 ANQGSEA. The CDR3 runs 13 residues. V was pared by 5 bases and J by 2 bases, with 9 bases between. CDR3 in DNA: TGCAGCGTTTGGGGGCACAACACCGGGGAGCTGTTTTTT. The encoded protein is CSVWGHNTGELFF.

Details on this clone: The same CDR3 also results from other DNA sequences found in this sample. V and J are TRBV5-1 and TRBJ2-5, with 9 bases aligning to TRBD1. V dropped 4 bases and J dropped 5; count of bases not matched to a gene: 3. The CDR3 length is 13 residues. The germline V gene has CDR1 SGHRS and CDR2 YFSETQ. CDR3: CASSPGQGETQYF. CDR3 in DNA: TGCGCCAGCAGCCCAGGACAGGGGGAGACCCAGTACTTC.

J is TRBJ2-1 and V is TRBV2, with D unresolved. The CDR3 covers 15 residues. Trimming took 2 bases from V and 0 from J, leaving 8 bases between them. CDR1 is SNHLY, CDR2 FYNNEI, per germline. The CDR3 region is CASSETQVSYNEQFF. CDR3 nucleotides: TGTGCCAGCAGTGAAACACAAGTCTCCTACAATGAGCAGTTCTTC.

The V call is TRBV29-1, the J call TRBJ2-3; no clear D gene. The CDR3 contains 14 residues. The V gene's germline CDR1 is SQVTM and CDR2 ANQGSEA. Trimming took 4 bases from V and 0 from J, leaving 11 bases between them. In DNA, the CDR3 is TGCAGCGTTGTCACTGGGATTAGCACAGATACGCAGTATTTT. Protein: CSVVTGISTDTQYF.

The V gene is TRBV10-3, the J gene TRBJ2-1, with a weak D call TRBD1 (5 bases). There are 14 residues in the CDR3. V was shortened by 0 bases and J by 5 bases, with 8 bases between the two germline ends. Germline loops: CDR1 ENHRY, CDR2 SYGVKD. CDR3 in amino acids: CAISESVGDNEQFF. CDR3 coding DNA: TGTGCCATCAGTGAGTCGGTAGGGGACAATGAGCAGTTCTTC.

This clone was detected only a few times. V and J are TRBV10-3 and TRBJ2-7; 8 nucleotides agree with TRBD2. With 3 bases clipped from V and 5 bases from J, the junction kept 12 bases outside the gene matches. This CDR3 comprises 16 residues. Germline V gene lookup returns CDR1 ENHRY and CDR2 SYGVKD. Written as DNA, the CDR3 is TGTGCCATCAGTGAAGGAGTCACTAGCGGAAGAGACGAGCAGTACTTC. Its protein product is CAISEGVTSGRDEQYF.

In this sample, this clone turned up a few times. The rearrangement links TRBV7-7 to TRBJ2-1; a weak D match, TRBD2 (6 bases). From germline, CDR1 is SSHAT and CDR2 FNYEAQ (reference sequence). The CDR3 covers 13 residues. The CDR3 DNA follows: TGTGCTAGCGGACCGATCTCCTACAATGAGCAGTTCTTC. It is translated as CASGPISYNEQFF. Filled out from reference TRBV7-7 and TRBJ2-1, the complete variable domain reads GAGVSQSPRYKVTKRGQDVTLRCDPISSHATLYWYQQALGQGPEFLTYFNYEAQPDKSGLPSDRFSAERPEGSISTLTIQRTEQRDSAMYRCASGPISYNEQFFGPGTRLTVL.

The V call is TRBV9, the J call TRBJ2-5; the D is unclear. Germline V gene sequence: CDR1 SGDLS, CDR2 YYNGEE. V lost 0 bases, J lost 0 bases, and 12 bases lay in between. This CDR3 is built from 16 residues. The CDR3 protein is CASSVGGRSDQETQYF. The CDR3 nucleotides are TGTGCCAGCAGCGTAGGGGGTAGATCTGACCAAGAGACCCAGTACTTC.

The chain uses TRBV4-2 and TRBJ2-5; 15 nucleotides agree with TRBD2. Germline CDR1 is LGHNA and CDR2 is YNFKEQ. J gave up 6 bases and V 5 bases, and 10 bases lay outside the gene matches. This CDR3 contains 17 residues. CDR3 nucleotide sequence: TGTGCCAGCAGCTCAAGGACTAGCGGGGGGGCCATCCAGACCCAGTACTTC. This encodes CASSSRTSGGAIQTQYF.

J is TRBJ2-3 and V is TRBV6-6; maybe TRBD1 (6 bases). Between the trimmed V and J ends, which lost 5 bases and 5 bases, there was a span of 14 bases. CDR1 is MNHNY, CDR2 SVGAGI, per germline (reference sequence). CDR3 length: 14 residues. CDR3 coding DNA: TGTGCCAGCAGTCTCCAGACAGGAGAAGATACGCAGTATTTT. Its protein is CASSLQTGEDTQYF.

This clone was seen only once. The CDR3 nucleotides read TGTGCCAGCAGCGCGACTGGCACCTACGAGCAGTACTTC. It codes for CASSATGTYEQYF. The genes are TRBV7-2 and TRBJ2-7; unclear D gene. CDR3 length: 13 residues. Trimming took 5 bases from V and 2 from J, leaving 10 bases between them. In germline, CDR1 is SGHTA, CDR2 FQGNSA.

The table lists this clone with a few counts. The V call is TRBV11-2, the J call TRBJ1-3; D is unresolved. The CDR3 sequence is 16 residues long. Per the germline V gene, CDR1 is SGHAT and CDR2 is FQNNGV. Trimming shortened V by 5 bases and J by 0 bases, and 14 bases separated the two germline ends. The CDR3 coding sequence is TGTGCCAGCAGCGGCGACGGGCTCCTCTCTGGAAACACCATATATTTT. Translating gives CASSGDGLLSGNTIYF.

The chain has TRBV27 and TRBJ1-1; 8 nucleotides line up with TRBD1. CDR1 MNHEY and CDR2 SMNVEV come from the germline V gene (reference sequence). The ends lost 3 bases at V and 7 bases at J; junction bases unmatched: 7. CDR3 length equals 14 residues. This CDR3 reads CASSLRQGALEAFF. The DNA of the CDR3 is TGTGCCAGCAGTTTGCGTCAGGGGGCCCTTGAAGCTTTCTTT.

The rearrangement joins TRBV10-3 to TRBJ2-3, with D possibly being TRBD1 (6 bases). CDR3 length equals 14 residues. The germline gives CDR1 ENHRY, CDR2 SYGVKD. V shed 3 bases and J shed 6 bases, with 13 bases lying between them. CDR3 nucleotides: TGTGCCATCAGTGAACAACAGGGTTCTGATACGCAGTATTTT. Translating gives CAISEQQGSDTQYF.

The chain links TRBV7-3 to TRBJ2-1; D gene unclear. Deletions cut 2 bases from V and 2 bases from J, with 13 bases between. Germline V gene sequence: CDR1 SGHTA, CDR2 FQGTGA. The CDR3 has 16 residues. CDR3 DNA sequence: TGTGCCAGCAGCTTAGGATCTCTAACCGCCTACAATGAGCAGTTCTTC. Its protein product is CASSLGSLTAYNEQFF.

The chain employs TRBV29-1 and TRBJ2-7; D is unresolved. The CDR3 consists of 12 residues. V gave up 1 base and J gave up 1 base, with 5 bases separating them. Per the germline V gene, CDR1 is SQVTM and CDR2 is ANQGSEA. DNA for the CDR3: TGCAGCGTTGAAGGGAGTTCCTACGAGCAGTACTTC. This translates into CSVEGSSYEQYF.

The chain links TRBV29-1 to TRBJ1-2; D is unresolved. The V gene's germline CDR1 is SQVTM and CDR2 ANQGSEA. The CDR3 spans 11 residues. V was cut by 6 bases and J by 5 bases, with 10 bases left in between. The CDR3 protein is CSVSPGYGYTF. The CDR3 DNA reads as TGCAGCGTATCCCCCGGGTATGGCTACACCTTC.

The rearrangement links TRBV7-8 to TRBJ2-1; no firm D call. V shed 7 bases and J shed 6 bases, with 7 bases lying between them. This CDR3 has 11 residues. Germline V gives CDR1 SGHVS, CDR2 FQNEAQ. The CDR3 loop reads CASTFSNEQFF. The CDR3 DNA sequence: TGTGCCAGCACCTTCTCCAATGAGCAGTTCTTC.